The clone carrying this T cell receptor beta chain has a single count. What it binds is unknown. These data are taken from a study of cytomegalovirus exposure and HLA in healthy donors. Findings of the study overall: Within a later analysis, the majority of CMV-associated TCR beta chains appeared HLA-restricted. In the analysis, some V segments, TRBV6-2 and TRBV6-3 included, were excluded as indistinguishable.

Healthy individuals who donated bone marrow served as the donors. Trimming removed 0 bases from V and 4 bases from J, with 9 bases in between. Germline CDR1 SGDLS, CDR2 YYNGEE. CDR3 length: 14 amino acids. PCR employed 60 Vbeta and 13 Jbeta primers. Original data processing: Later reanalysis found 75 million to 100 million unique TCR beta chains, roughly 9.9 million of them shared. Repertoires were generated with immunoSEQ multiplex PCR, while TCRdb's copy carries only in-frame clones and drops some. For V, J and clone size, that table is used; D and trimming come from the DNA. The sample has 35,000 to 45,000 clones, around 76% seen once.

This chain uses TRBV9 with TRBJ2-3; D not certain. This clonotype was sampled from a woman under 40 in good health and CMV-seropositive. Sample: PBMCs. The CDR3 sequence is CASSVEPRPDTQYF. Written as DNA, the CDR3 is TGTGCCAGCAGCGTAGAGCCCCGTCCAGATACGCAGTATTTT.